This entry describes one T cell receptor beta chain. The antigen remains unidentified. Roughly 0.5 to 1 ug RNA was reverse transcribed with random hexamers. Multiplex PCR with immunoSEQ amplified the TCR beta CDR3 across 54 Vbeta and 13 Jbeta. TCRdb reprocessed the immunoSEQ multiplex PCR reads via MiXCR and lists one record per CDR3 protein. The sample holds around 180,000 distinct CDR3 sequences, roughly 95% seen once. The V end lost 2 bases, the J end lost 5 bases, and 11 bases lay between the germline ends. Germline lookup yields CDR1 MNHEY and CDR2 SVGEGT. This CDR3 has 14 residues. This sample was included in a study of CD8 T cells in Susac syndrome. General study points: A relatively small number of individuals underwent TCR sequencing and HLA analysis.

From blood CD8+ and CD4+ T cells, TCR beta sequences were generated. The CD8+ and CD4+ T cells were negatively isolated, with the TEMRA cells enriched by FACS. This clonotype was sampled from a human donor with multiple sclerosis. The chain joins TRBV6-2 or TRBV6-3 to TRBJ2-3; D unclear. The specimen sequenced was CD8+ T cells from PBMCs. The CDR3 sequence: CASSYLIGGDTQYF. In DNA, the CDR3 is TGTGCCAGCAGTTACCTAATAGGCGGAGATACGCAGTATTTT.